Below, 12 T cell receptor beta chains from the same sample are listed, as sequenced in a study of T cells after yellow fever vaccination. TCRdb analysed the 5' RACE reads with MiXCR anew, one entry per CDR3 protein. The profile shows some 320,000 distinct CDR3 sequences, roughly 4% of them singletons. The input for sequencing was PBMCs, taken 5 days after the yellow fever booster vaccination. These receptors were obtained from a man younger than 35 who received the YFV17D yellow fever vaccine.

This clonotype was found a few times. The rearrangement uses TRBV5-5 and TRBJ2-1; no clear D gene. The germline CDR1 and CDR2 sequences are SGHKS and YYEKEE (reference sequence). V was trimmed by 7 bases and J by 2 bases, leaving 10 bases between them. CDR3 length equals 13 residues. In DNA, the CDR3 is TGTGCCAGCTTACGCCTTGCCTACAATGAGCAGTTCTTC. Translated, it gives CASLRLAYNEQFF.

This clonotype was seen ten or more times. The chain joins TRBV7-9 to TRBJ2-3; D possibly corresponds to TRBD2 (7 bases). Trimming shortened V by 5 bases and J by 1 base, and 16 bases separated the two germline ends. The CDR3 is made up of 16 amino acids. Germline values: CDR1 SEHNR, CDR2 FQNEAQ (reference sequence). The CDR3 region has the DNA TGTGCCAGCAGCCCCTGGGGGGGGCACGGCACAGATACGCAGTATTTT. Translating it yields CASSPWGGHGTDTQYF.

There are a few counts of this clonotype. DNA of the CDR3: TGCAGCGCCCCCCGTGAGGGATCCTACAATGAGCAGTTCTTC. Protein: CSAPREGSYNEQFF. V usage is TRBV29-1 and J usage is TRBJ2-1; a weak D match, TRBD2 (5 bases). Germline assignment: CDR1 SQVTM and CDR2 ANQGSEA. The CDR3 extends over 14 amino acids. Trimming cost V 7 bases and J 1 base, with 14 bases left between them.

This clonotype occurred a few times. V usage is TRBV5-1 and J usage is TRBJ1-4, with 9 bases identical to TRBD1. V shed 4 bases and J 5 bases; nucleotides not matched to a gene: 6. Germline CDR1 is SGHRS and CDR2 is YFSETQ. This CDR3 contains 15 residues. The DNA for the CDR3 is TGCGCCAGCAGCCCCGGGGGGACAGGGAATGAAAAACTGTTTTTT. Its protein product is CASSPGGTGNEKLFF.

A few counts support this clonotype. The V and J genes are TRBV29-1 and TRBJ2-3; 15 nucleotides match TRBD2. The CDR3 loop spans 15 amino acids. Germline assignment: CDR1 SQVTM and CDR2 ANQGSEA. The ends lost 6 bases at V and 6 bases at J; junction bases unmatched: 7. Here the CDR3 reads CSVDGLAGGPDTQYF. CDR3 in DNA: TGCAGCGTCGATGGACTAGCGGGGGGGCCGGATACGCAGTATTTT.

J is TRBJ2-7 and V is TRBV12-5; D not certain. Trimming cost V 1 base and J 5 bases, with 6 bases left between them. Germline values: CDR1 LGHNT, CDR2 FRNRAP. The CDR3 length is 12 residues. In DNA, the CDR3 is TGTGCTAGTGGTTTGGGGTCCAACGAGCAGTACTTC. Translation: CASGLGSNEQYF. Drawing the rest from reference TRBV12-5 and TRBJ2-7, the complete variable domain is DARVTQTPRHKVTEMGQEVTMRCQPILGHNTVFWYRQTMMQGLELLAYFRNRAPLDDSGMPKDRFSAEMPDATLATLKIQPSEPRDSAVYFCASGLGSNEQYFGPGTRLTVT.

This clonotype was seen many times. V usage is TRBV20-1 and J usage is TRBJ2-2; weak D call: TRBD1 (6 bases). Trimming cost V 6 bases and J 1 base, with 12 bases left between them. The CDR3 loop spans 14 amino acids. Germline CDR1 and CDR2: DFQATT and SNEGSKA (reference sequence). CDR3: CSARETGNTGELFF. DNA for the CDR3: TGCAGTGCCCGAGAGACAGGGAACACCGGGGAGCTGTTTTTT.

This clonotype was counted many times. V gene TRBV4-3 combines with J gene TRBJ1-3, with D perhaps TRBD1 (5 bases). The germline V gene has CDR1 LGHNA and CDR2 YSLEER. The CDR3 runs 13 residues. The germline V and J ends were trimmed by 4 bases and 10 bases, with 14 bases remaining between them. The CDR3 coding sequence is TGCGCCAGCAGCCCGAATACGGGGGAGACCATATATTTT. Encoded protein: CASSPNTGETIYF.

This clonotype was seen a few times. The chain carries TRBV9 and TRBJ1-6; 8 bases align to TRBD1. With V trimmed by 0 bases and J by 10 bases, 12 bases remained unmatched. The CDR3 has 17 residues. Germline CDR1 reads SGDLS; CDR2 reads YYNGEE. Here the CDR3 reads CASSVDPLQGGSSPLHF. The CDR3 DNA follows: TGTGCCAGCAGCGTAGACCCCTTACAGGGGGGAAGCTCACCCCTCCACTTT.

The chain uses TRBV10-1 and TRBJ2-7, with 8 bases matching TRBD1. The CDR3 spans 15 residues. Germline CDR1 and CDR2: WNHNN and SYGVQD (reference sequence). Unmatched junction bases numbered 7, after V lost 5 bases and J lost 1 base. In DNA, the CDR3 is TGCGCCAGCAGTCCGCAGGGGGCGTCTTCCTACGAGCAGTACTTC. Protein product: CASSPQGASSYEQYF.

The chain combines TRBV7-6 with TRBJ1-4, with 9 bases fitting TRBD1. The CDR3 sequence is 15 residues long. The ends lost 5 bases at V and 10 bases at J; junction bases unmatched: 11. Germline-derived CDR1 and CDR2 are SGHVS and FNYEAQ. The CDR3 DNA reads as TGTGCCAGCAGCCGGCCGGGACAGGGTGCGGGAAAACTGTTTTTT. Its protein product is CASSRPGQGAGKLFF.

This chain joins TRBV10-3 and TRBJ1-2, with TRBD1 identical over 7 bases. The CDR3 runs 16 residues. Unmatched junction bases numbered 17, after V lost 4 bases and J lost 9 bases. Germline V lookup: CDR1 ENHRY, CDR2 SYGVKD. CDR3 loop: CAISGPSQGNGDRYTF. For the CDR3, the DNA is TGTGCCATCAGTGGCCCCTCACAGGGGAATGGGGACCGCTACACCTTC.